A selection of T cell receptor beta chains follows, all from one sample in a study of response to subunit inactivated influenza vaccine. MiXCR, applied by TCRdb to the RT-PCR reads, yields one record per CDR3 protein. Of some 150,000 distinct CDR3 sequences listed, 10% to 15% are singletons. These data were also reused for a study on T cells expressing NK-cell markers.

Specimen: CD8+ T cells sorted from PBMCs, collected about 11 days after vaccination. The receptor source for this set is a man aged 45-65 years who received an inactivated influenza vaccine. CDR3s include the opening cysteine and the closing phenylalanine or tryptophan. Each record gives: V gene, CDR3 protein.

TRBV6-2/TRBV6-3 CASSYILSAETQYF
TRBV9 CASSVSGRIDEQFF
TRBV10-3 CAISPDRGLTGELFF
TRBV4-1 CASSHRTVGYNEQFF
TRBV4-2 CASSRGGANEQFF
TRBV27 CASSSALGDEQYF
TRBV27 CASSVLAGTLHEQYF
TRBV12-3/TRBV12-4 CASSRGAYEQYF
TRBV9 CASSASGTSTDTQYF
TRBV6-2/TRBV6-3 CASSYTQREGSYEQYF
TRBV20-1 CSAPVDGNTGELFF
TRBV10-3 CAISETATGANEKLFF
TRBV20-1 CSARGDSSYEQYF
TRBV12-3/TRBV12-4 CASSNGQDTGELFF
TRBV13 CASSSRTQTGEWETQYF
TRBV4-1 CASSQVVGSYEQYF
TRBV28 CASSLGQPYTGELFF
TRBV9 CASSVTGGSYEQYF